This T cell receptor (beta chain) was observed in a study of T cell clonality in common variable immunodeficiency. This clone was seen ten or more times. The read halts 3 residues ahead of the CDR3 end, with the missing end drawn from the germline J gene. Looked up from germline, CDR1 is LNHDA and CDR2 is SQIVND (reference sequence). The CDR3 consists of 14 residues. V was trimmed by 3 bases and J by 0 bases, leaving 8 bases between them. Produced via immunoSEQ multiplex PCR; TCRdb's table is partial and in-frame only. The repertoire consists of tens of thousands of clones, none detected only once. The TCR originated in a person between 18 and 69 years old in good health. The chain has TRBV19 and TRBJ1-1, with D possibly TRBD1 on 6 matching bases. The sample taken for sequencing was peripheral blood mononuclear cells. CDR3 bases read: TGTGCCAGTAGTATTCAGGGGATGAACACTGAA. This gives the protein CASSIQGMNTE. The complete CDR3 protein is CASSIQGMNTEAFF.